One and the same sample provided the 13 T cell receptor beta chains below, sequenced in a study of T cells after posttransplantation cyclophosphamide. Some clones are missing from TCRdb's copy, which holds only in-frame ones; the method was immunoSEQ multiplex PCR. This sample carries some 40,000 clones, none of them present only once. Specimen: PBMCs. The receptors originated from a man aged 35-49 years in good health, CMV-negative, and a related stem cell transplant donor.

In its sample, this clone was seen many times. J is TRBJ2-7 and V is TRBV10-2, with 9 bases lining up with TRBD1. CDR1 and CDR2 (germline): WSHSY, SAAADI. Trimming cost V 0 bases and J 4 bases; bases outside gene matches: 4. This CDR3 comprises 15 residues. CDR3 sequence (DNA): TGCGCCAGCAGTGAGTCCGGCGGGACAGGGTACGAGCAGTACTTC. Its translation is CASSESGGTGYEQYF.

V usage is TRBV27 and J usage is TRBJ2-1, with unresolved D. V gave up 7 bases and J gave up 5 bases, with 12 bases separating them. In germline, CDR1 is MNHEY, CDR2 SMNVEV (reference sequence). The length of the CDR3 is 13 residues. CDR3 DNA sequence: TGTGCCAGCAAGCGAGGCCTGGACAATGAGCAGTTCTTC. Translating it yields CASKRGLDNEQFF.

This clone has a count of ten or more. The chain links TRBV4-2 to TRBJ2-3; 8 positions agree with TRBD1. This CDR3 is built from 15 residues. Germline CDR1 LGHNA, CDR2 YNFKEQ. V shed 2 bases, J shed 2 bases, and the junction held 3 bases outside the gene matches. The CDR3 region is CASSQTGGFTDTQYF. The CDR3 region has the DNA TGTGCCAGCAGCCAAACAGGGGGATTCACAGATACGCAGTATTTT.

This clone was detected ten times or more. The chain couples TRBV28 to TRBJ1-1, with a tentative D call TRBD1 (6 bases). Trimming cost V 2 bases and J 6 bases, with 10 bases left between them. CDR1 and CDR2 from the germline V gene are MDHEN and SYDVKM. The CDR3 covers 13 residues. The CDR3 DNA follows: TGTGCCAGCAGTTTAGGGGCAGGGGCTGAAGCTTTCTTT. Its protein product is CASSLGAGAEAFF.

This clone was detected ten times or more. This chain uses TRBV11-3 with TRBJ2-4; tentative D call: TRBD2 (5 bases). The germline CDR1 and CDR2 sequences are SGHNT and YENEEA. This CDR3 spans 14 amino acids. V lost 5 bases and J 3 bases, leaving 11 bases between the germline ends. For the CDR3, the DNA is TGTGCCAGCAGCAGAGACGGGGACAAAAACATTCAGTACTTC. It specifies CASSRDGDKNIQYF.

In this sample, this clone turned up many times. The genes are TRBV4-2 and TRBJ1-1, with 8 positions matching TRBD1. With V trimmed by 4 bases and J by 0 bases, 7 bases remained unmatched. The CDR3 loop spans 16 amino acids. The V gene's germline CDR1 is LGHNA and CDR2 YNFKEQ. The CDR3 DNA reads as TGTGCCAGCAGCCCCTACGGACAGGGACTGAACACTGAAGCTTTCTTT. Protein product: CASSPYGQGLNTEAFF.

The chain is built from TRBV6-6 and TRBJ1-1; D remains ambiguous. CDR3 length: 13 residues. The germline CDR1 and CDR2 sequences are MNHNY and SVGAGI (reference sequence). Trimming removed 4 bases at V and 4 bases at J, with 10 bases between. The CDR3 DNA sequence: TGTGCCAGCAGTTTGACACAGTTCACTGAAGCTTTCTTT. As protein: CASSLTQFTEAFF.

This clone was observed at least ten times. In nucleotides, the CDR3 is TGTGCCAGCAGCCCAGCGGGACAATTTGGAGGCTATGGCTACACCTTC. Protein: CASSPAGQFGGYGYTF. This chain uses TRBV5-6 with TRBJ1-2, with D possibly being TRBD1 (6 bases). Germline CDR1 and CDR2: SGHDT and YYEEEE. V lost 4 bases, J lost 4 bases, and 20 bases lay in between. The length of the CDR3 is 16 residues.

This clone occurred a few times. J is TRBJ1-1 and V is TRBV19, with a possible D match to TRBD1 (6 bases). The CDR3 runs to 14 residues. Trimming pared 4 bases from V and 0 bases from J, leaving 9 bases between. Germline loops: CDR1 LNHDA, CDR2 SQIVND (reference sequence). The CDR3 here is CASSTDSVNTEAFF. In DNA form, the CDR3 reads TGTGCCAGTAGTACGGACAGTGTGAACACTGAAGCTTTCTTT.

This clone was picked up many times. This chain connects TRBV9 to TRBJ2-2; possible D gene TRBD2, 6 bases. V shed 2 bases and J shed 5 bases, with 13 bases lying between them. CDR3 length: 15 residues. Germline-derived CDR1 and CDR2 are SGDLS and YYNGEE. The CDR3 coding sequence is TGTGCCAGCAGCGTGCACGGGAGCGGAACCGGGGAGCTGTTTTTT. This gives the protein CASSVHGSGTGELFF.

Many counts were recorded for this clone. This chain connects TRBV12-2 to TRBJ2-7; the table's TRBD2 call for D was not verified on the DNA. TRBV12-2 is designated a pseudogene. The CDR3 is made up of 23 amino acids. The DNA for the CDR3 is TGTGCAAGTCGCTTAGCGCGAGCTGAAAAGTCTTGGTTCGGCGGGAGTCCAAAATACGAGCAGTACGTC. This encodes CASRLARAEKSWFGGSPKYEQYV.

This clone was counted ten times or more. The chain uses TRBV6-1 and TRBJ2-1; possible D gene TRBD2, 5 bases. The CDR3 spans 14 residues. Trimming stripped 8 bases from V and 9 bases from J, with 20 bases between. CDR1 and CDR2 from the germline V gene are MNHNS and SASEGT. The CDR3 loop reads CASELTGYELEQFF. CDR3 bases: TGTGCCAGCGAGCTAACGGGATACGAACTTGAGCAGTTCTTC.

This clone appeared many times. V and J are TRBV6-5 and TRBJ2-1; TRBD1 aligns across 8 bases. V was pared by 2 bases and J by 9 bases, with 6 bases of the junction left unmatched. Germline-derived CDR1 and CDR2 are MNHEY and SVGAGI. CDR3 length equals 14 residues. CDR3 residues: CASSYEAGGIEQFF. Here the CDR3 DNA reads TGTGCCAGCAGTTACGAGGCAGGGGGCATTGAGCAGTTCTTC.